What follows are 30 T cell receptor beta chains derived from one specimen sequenced in a study of T cell responses to AZD1222 COVID-19 vaccine. The repertoire was sequenced with immunoSEQ multiplex PCR; TCRdb's copy has only in-frame clones and lacks some. The sample has roughly 160,000 clones; over 85% are singletons. Sequencing used peripheral blood, obtained on day 0 of AZD1222 vaccination. These TCRs come from an adult in good health.

The chain is built from TRBV11-2 and TRBJ2-3; D assignment may be TRBD1 or TRBD2 (5 bases each). Germline-derived CDR1 and CDR2 are SGHAT and FQNNGV. CDR3 length equals 15 residues. With 1 base removed from V and 0 bases from J, the gap between germline ends came to 8 bases. CDR3 sequence (DNA): TGTGCCAGCAGCTTAGGGGGGATCAGCACAGATACGCAGTATTTT. Translation: CASSLGGISTDTQYF. Full variable domain (missing parts from reference TRBV11-2 and TRBJ2-3): EAGVAQSPRYKIIEKRQSVAFWCNPISGHATLYWYQQILGQGPKLLIQFQNNGVVDDSQLPKDRFSAERLKGVDSTLKIQPAKLEDSAVYLCASSLGGISTDTQYFGPGTRLTVL.

This clone was counted once. This sequence joins TRBV19 and TRBJ2-1; 10 nucleotides line up with TRBD2. The CDR3 loop spans 16 amino acids. The germline gives CDR1 LNHDA, CDR2 SQIVND (reference sequence). The junction had 12 bases not matched to a gene; V was cut back by 5 bases and J by 8 bases. This CDR3 is CASSPPGASGRYEQFF. CDR3 nucleotide sequence: TGTGCCAGTAGTCCCCCTGGGGCTAGCGGGAGATATGAGCAGTTCTTC.

The V call is TRBV19, the J call TRBJ1-5; D remains unclear. Germline V gene data show CDR1 as LNHDA and CDR2 as SQIVND (reference sequence). Trimming took off 3 bases at V and 5 bases at J, with 17 bases between the two ends. This CDR3 is built from 16 residues. CDR3 loop: CASSISGRNFYQPQHF. The CDR3 nucleotides read TGTGCCAGTAGTATCTCGGGCAGGAATTTTTATCAGCCCCAGCATTTT.

The chain is built from TRBV14 and TRBJ2-7; D might be TRBD2 (5 bases). The CDR3 covers 15 residues. V lost 2 bases to trimming and J lost 7 bases, with 18 bases between them. The V gene's germline CDR1 is SGHDN and CDR2 FVKESK. The CDR3 DNA is TGTGCCAGCAGCCAACTTTTAGTGGGCCCGGGGGAGCAGTACTTC. Translated, it gives CASSQLLVGPGEQYF.

This chain links TRBV11-3 with TRBJ2-4; D may be TRBD2 (6 bases). CDR3 length equals 14 residues. From germline, CDR1 is SGHNT and CDR2 YENEEA. The V gene lost 5 bases and the J gene lost 8 bases, with 16 bases spanning the gap. The CDR3 spells CASSQGLLGDIQYF. The DNA for the CDR3 is TGTGCCAGCAGCCAGGGACTGCTCGGGGACATTCAGTACTTC.

The chain joins TRBV4-1 to TRBJ2-1; D may be TRBD2 (5 bases). V lost 2 bases to trimming and J lost 1 base, with 12 bases between them. The CDR3 spans 16 residues. From germline, CDR1 is MGHRA and CDR2 YSYEKL. Here the CDR3 DNA reads TGCGCCAGCAGCCAAAGAGGACTGACTTCCTACAATGAGCAGTTCTTC. Its protein is CASSQRGLTSYNEQFF.

The V call is TRBV11-2, the J call TRBJ2-7, with D perhaps TRBD1 or TRBD2 (5 bases each). The CDR3 loop spans 17 amino acids. V lost 5 bases to trimming and J lost 3 bases, with 23 bases between them. The germline V gene encodes CDR1 SGHAT and CDR2 FQNNGV. CDR3 protein: CASSPIILVKGSYEQYF. In DNA form, the CDR3 reads TGTGCCAGCAGCCCGATCATCTTGGTAAAGGGGAGCTACGAGCAGTACTTC. The variable domain in full, completed from reference TRBV11-2 and TRBJ2-7, reads EAGVAQSPRYKIIEKRQSVAFWCNPISGHATLYWYQQILGQGPKLLIQFQNNGVVDDSQLPKDRFSAERLKGVDSTLKIQPAKLEDSAVYLCASSPIILVKGSYEQYFGPGTRLTVT.

The genes are TRBV7-2 and TRBJ1-4; D is possibly TRBD1 (5 bases). The CDR3 totals 18 residues. V was pared by 1 base and J by 0 bases, with 15 bases between. Germline lookup yields CDR1 SGHTA and CDR2 FQGNSA. The CDR3 DNA sequence: TGTGCCAGCAGCTTAGGTTGGAAGGGGACCCCAACTAATGAAAAACTGTTTTTT. Amino acids: CASSLGWKGTPTNEKLFF.

This clone has a single count. CDR3 amino acids: CASSVGRAEYGNTIYF. The CDR3 DNA reads TGTGCCAGCAGCGTAGGTAGGGCCGAGTATGGAAACACCATATATTTT. The V gene is TRBV9, the J gene TRBJ1-3; D call uncertain. CDR1 is SGDLS and CDR2 is YYNGEE in the germline V gene. Trimming removed 0 bases from V and 3 bases from J, with 13 bases in between. This CDR3 region has 16 residues.

The rearrangement links TRBV19 to TRBJ2-5; a weak D match, TRBD1 (6 bases). Germline CDR1 is LNHDA and CDR2 is SQIVND (reference sequence). Trimming took off 6 bases at V and 1 base at J, with 15 bases between the two ends. The CDR3 is 15 residues long. In DNA, the CDR3 is TGTGCCAGTAGCACAGGGTTTGTGGCCCAAGAGACCCAGTACTTC. Translation: CASSTGFVAQETQYF.

This clone showed up just once. The rearrangement links TRBV15 to TRBJ2-1, with D possibly being TRBD2 (5 bases). Trimming stripped 0 bases from V and 6 bases from J, with 9 bases between. Germline V gene lookup returns CDR1 LNHNV and CDR2 YYDKDF (reference sequence). This CDR3 is built from 14 residues. This chain's CDR3 is CATSRERSGNEQFF. Here the CDR3 DNA reads TGTGCCACCAGCAGAGAGCGGAGCGGCAATGAGCAGTTCTTC.

The gene calls are TRBV6-5 and TRBJ2-7; D may be TRBD1 or TRBD2 (5 bases each). Per germline, CDR1 MNHEY and CDR2 SVGAGI. There are 16 residues in the CDR3. Trimming took off 2 bases at V and 0 bases at J, with 14 bases between the two ends. The DNA for the CDR3 is TGTGCCAGCAGTTACGGTTGGGGGTCGAGCTCCTACGAGCAGTACTTC. It translates to CASSYGWGSSSYEQYF.

This clone was observed once. The chain combines TRBV7-8 with TRBJ2-5; D is perhaps TRBD1 or TRBD2 (5 bases each). The CDR3 loop spans 14 amino acids. Germline CDR1 and CDR2: SGHVS and FQNEAQ. Trimming removed 5 bases from V and 2 bases from J, with 12 bases in between. The CDR3 sequence: CASSPKGPQETQYF. DNA of the CDR3: TGTGCCAGCAGCCCAAAGGGACCTCAAGAGACCCAGTACTTC.

As regards this clone: Relative to the germline gene, one junction end is altered; a read error may explain this. V usage is TRBV6-5 and J usage is TRBJ2-7; the match to TRBD2 covers 7 bases. Per the germline V gene, CDR1 is MNHEY and CDR2 is SVGAGI. CDR3 length: 14 amino acids. CDR3 protein: CASSRGLEPNERYF. In DNA form, the CDR3 reads TGTGCCAGCAGTCGAGGACTAGAACCTAACGAGCGGTACTTC.

This clone was seen just once. The CDR3 region has the DNA TGTGCCAGAAGGTCGGGCCAAGGACGCAAACCTTACGAGCAGTACTTC. Residues: CARRSGQGRKPYEQYF. The rearrangement uses TRBV5-3 and TRBJ2-7; the D is unclear. TRBV5-3 is an open reading frame whose function is uncertain. Trimming took 5 bases from V and 4 from J, leaving 22 bases between them. The CDR3 totals 16 residues.

This sequence joins TRBV5-1 and TRBJ1-3; D is unresolved. Germline loops: CDR1 SGHRS, CDR2 YFSETQ. V gave up 1 base and J gave up 0 bases, with 11 bases separating them. CDR3 length: 16 residues. Here the CDR3 reads CASSLSISNSGNTIYF. The CDR3 DNA reads as TGCGCCAGCAGCTTGTCGATCAGTAACTCTGGAAACACCATATATTTT.

The gene calls are TRBV13 and TRBJ2-7; TRBD1 is a possible D gene (6 bases). Trimming stripped 5 bases from V and 5 bases from J, with 10 bases between. This CDR3 has 12 amino acids. Germline V gives CDR1 PRHDT, CDR2 FYEKMQ (reference sequence). The CDR3, as DNA: TGTGCCAGCAGCCCGACAGGCAACGAGCAGTACTTC. Protein sequence: CASSPTGNEQYF. The full variable domain, its missing parts supplied by reference TRBV13 and TRBJ2-7, is AAGVIQSPRHLIKEKRETATLKCYPIPRHDTVYWYQQGPGQDPQFLISFYEKMQSDKGSIPDRFSAQQFSDYHSELNMSSLELGDSALYFCASSPTGNEQYFGPGTRLTVT.

The rearrangement joins TRBV5-1 to TRBJ2-3; D is unclear. The CDR3 contains 15 residues. V shed 0 bases and J shed 4 bases, with 12 bases lying between them. Germline V CDR1 and CDR2: SGHRS, YFSETQ. CDR3 in amino acids: CASSLGNKRADTQYF. DNA for the CDR3: TGCGCCAGCAGCTTGGGTAATAAGAGAGCAGATACGCAGTATTTT.

This chain uses TRBV5-4 with TRBJ1-2; D gene uncertain. The germline V gene has CDR1 SGHNT and CDR2 YYREEE (reference sequence). Deletions cut 0 bases from V and 1 base from J, with 10 bases between. The CDR3 contains 15 residues. The CDR3 nucleotides are TGTGCCAGCAGCTTGGTGGGGAATGGTAACTATGGCTACACCTTC. Its protein product is CASSLVGNGNYGYTF.

V is TRBV11-3 and J is TRBJ1-1; the match to TRBD1 covers 8 bases. Germline CDR1 is SGHNT and CDR2 is YENEEA. V lost 3 bases and J lost 2; bases outside the gene matches: 5. This CDR3 spans 15 amino acids. The CDR3 reads CASSFGQGGNTEAFF. In DNA, the CDR3 is TGTGCCAGCAGCTTTGGACAGGGAGGAAACACTGAAGCTTTCTTT.

V usage is TRBV18 and J usage is TRBJ1-1, with D possibly being TRBD1 (6 bases). CDR1 and CDR2 from the germline V gene are KGHSH and LQKENI. V dropped 3 bases and J dropped 1 base, with 18 bases sitting between them. The CDR3 contains 17 residues. CDR3 sequence: CASSPWVPATGNTEAFF. DNA for the CDR3: TGTGCCAGCTCACCTTGGGTCCCGGCGACAGGGAACACTGAAGCTTTCTTT.

The chain has TRBV5-4 and TRBJ2-3; 12 bases align to TRBD2. The CDR3 is 16 amino acids. In germline, CDR1 is SGHNT, CDR2 YYREEE (reference sequence). V trimming: 4 bases; J trimming: 4 bases; junction bases outside the gene matches: 7. Here the CDR3 reads CASSERLAGVADTQYF. The CDR3 DNA sequence: TGTGCCAGCAGCGAAAGACTAGCGGGAGTTGCAGATACGCAGTATTTT.

About this clone: Other nucleotide sequences in the sample specify the same CDR3. The V call is TRBV19, the J call TRBJ1-3; 8 bases are shared with TRBD1. CDR1 is LNHDA and CDR2 is SQIVND in the germline V gene (reference sequence). Unmatched junction bases numbered 1, after V lost 3 bases and J lost 0 bases. This CDR3 comprises 15 residues. The CDR3 nucleotides read TGTGCCAGTAGTATCGACAGGGGCTCTGGAAACACCATATATTTT. It encodes CASSIDRGSGNTIYF.

This clone has just one count. V gene TRBV5-1 combines with J gene TRBJ2-1; 10 bases align to TRBD2. Germline assignment: CDR1 SGHRS and CDR2 YFSETQ. The CDR3 length is 14 residues. After removal of 0 bases from V and 7 bases from J, the junction contained 1 base not matched to a gene. The CDR3 sequence: CASSLVLAGNEQFF. The CDR3 DNA follows: TGCGCCAGCAGCTTGGTACTAGCGGGAAATGAGCAGTTCTTC.

The rearrangement joins TRBV15 to TRBJ1-5; D uncertain. Germline CDR1 LNHNV, CDR2 YYDKDF (reference sequence). The V end lost 0 bases, the J end lost 6 bases, and 3 bases lay between the germline ends. The CDR3 length is 12 residues. The CDR3 sequence is CATSRDAQPQHF. The CDR3 bases are TGTGCCACCAGCAGAGACGCTCAGCCCCAGCATTTT.

The V and J genes are TRBV25-1 and TRBJ1-1; no clear D. This CDR3 contains 13 residues. Trimming took off 7 bases at V and 0 bases at J, with 9 bases between the two ends. Germline assignment: CDR1 MGHDK and CDR2 SYGVNS. The CDR3, as DNA: TGTGCCAGCACCACCGCACTGAACACTGAAGCTTTCTTT. Its translation: CASTTALNTEAFF.

This rearrangement joins TRBV7-3 to TRBJ1-2, with a possible D match to TRBD1 (5 bases). The germline gives CDR1 SGHTA, CDR2 FQGTGA. V was pared by 5 bases and J by 8 bases, with 12 bases between. This CDR3 is built from 12 residues. CDR3 DNA sequence: TGTGCCAGCAGCCCACCGGGGGGGGGCTACACCTTC. This translates into CASSPPGGGYTF.

V usage is TRBV7-3 and J usage is TRBJ2-7; D could derive from TRBD1 or TRBD2 (5 bases each). Trimming removed 1 base at V and 6 bases at J, with 10 bases between. The germline V gene encodes CDR1 SGHTA and CDR2 FQGTGA. This CDR3 has 13 amino acids. Here the CDR3 reads CASSLRDRGEQYF. The DNA of the CDR3 is TGTGCCAGCAGCTTAAGGGACCGAGGCGAGCAGTACTTC.

The DNA for the CDR3 is TGTGCCAGCAGCTTGGGACTAGCGGGAATAAGCAATGAGCAGTTCTTC. Translation: CASSLGLAGISNEQFF. The V gene is TRBV5-6, the J gene TRBJ2-1, with 11 positions matching TRBD2. The CDR3 is made up of 16 amino acids. Germline V CDR1 and CDR2: SGHDT, YYEEEE. V shed 0 bases, J shed 6 bases, and the junction held 5 bases outside the gene matches.

CDR3 sequence reads: CASSYFQGGVETQYF. The CDR3 bases are TGTGCCAGCAGTTACTTCCAGGGAGGGGTAGAGACCCAGTACTTC. V gene TRBV6-2 or TRBV6-3 combines with J gene TRBJ2-5; TRBD2 matches 7 bases. Per the germline V gene, CDR1 is MNHEY and CDR2 is SVGEGT. The CDR3 covers 15 residues. Trimming cost V 1 base and J 4 bases; bases outside gene matches: 6.